Each of the 14 T cell receptor beta chains below was sequenced from the same sample in a study of blood T cell repertoires in COVID-19. The data were produced by immunoSEQ multiplex PCR, yet TCRdb's version contains in-frame clones alone and is incomplete. The table records roughly 200,000 clones, approximately 85% of them present only once. Specimen: peripheral blood. Source of these receptors: a human donor with active or convalescent COVID-19. The donor label of this sample is uncertain.

The chain carries TRBV14 and TRBJ2-1, with no clear D. Germline V gives CDR1 SGHDN, CDR2 FVKESK. The CDR3 is 16 amino acids. V dropped 0 bases and J dropped 0 bases, with 9 bases sitting between them. In DNA form, the CDR3 reads TGTGCCAGCAGCCAAGAAGGCGGCAGCTCCTACAATGAGCAGTTCTTC. It specifies CASSQEGGSSYNEQFF.

The chain has TRBV4-3 and TRBJ2-1; 10 bases are shared with TRBD1. Germline CDR1 LGHNA, CDR2 YSLEER. Trimming cost V 2 bases and J 5 bases; bases outside gene matches: 9. The CDR3 totals 17 residues. The CDR3 loop is CASSQFDGGTGDNEQFF. CDR3 DNA sequence: TGCGCCAGCAGCCAATTCGATGGTGGGACAGGGGACAATGAGCAGTTCTTC.

This sequence joins TRBV2 and TRBJ1-5; D is undetermined. Germline-derived CDR1 and CDR2 are SNHLY and FYNNEI. CDR3 size: 14 residues. V was shortened by 4 bases and J by 1 base, with 8 bases between the two germline ends. The CDR3 reads CASSAGISNQPQHF. The DNA of the CDR3 is TGTGCCAGCAGTGCAGGTATAAGCAATCAGCCCCAGCATTTT. Full variable domain (missing parts from reference TRBV2 and TRBJ1-5): EPEVTQTPSHQVTQMGQEVILRCVPISNHLYFYWYRQILGQKVEFLVSFYNNEISEKSEIFDDQFSVERPDGSNFTLKIRSTKLEDSAMYFCASSAGISNQPQHFGDGTRLSIL.

Concerning this clone: Germline is not matched at one junction end, which may reflect a read error. The V and J genes are TRBV18 and TRBJ2-1, with 9 bases identical to TRBD1. Germline V CDR1 and CDR2: KGHSH, LQKENI. This CDR3 has 17 amino acids. CDR3 DNA: TGTGCCAGCTCTCCACCAACGGGGACAGGGCCGGAGGGTGAGCAGTTCTTC. It translates to CASSPPTGTGPEGEQFF.

This clone was seen just once. The chain carries TRBV18 and TRBJ2-5; a possible D gene is TRBD2 (5 bases). This CDR3 spans 17 amino acids. The V gene's germline CDR1 is KGHSH and CDR2 LQKENI. V gave up 1 base and J gave up 2 bases, with 17 bases separating them. This CDR3 is CASSPLEYRGKQETQYF. DNA for the CDR3: TGTGCCAGCTCACCACTGGAGTACCGGGGAAAACAAGAGACCCAGTACTTC. Filled out from reference TRBV18 and TRBJ2-5, the complete variable domain reads NAGVMQNPRHLVRRRGQEARLRCSPMKGHSHVYWYRQLPEEGLKFMVYLQKENIIDESGMPKERFSAEFPKEGPSILRIQQVVRGDSAAYFCASSPLEYRGKQETQYFGPGTRLLVL.

The chain employs TRBV5-1 and TRBJ2-3; no reliable D call. The V end lost 0 bases, the J end lost 6 bases, and 17 bases lay between the germline ends. CDR1 SGHRS and CDR2 YFSETQ come from the germline V gene. This CDR3 is 16 amino acids long. CDR3 DNA: TGCGCCAGCAGCTTGGCGTTTAGTTTCGGCGGCGATACGCAGTATTTT. Translation gives CASSLAFSFGGDTQYF. Combining the CDR3 with reference TRBV5-1 and TRBJ2-3 gives the whole variable domain KAGVTQTPRYLIKTRGQQVTLSCSPISGHRSVSWYQQTPGQGLQFLFEYFSETQRNKGNFPGRFSGRQFSNSRSEMNVSTLELGDSALYLCASSLAFSFGGDTQYFGPGTRLTVL.

The V and J genes are TRBV7-3 and TRBJ2-3; a possible D gene is TRBD2 (6 bases). V gave up 2 bases and J gave up 4 bases, with 10 bases separating them. This CDR3 is 14 amino acids long. Germline V gives CDR1 SGHTA, CDR2 FQGTGA. CDR3: CASSLAGGADTQYF. The CDR3 DNA reads as TGTGCCAGCAGCTTAGCCGGGGGTGCAGATACGCAGTATTTT.

The genes are TRBV7-2 and TRBJ1-4; maybe TRBD1 (5 bases). Trimming pared 8 bases from V and 7 bases from J, leaving 20 bases between. The CDR3 consists of 15 residues. Germline CDR1 SGHTA, CDR2 FQGNSA. The CDR3 region is CASSTSGSGGEKLFF. DNA of the CDR3: TGTGCCAGCTCTACAAGCGGGAGTGGGGGTGAAAAACTGTTTTTT.

The chain joins TRBV28 to TRBJ1-2; 8 bases are a match to TRBD1. The CDR3 spans 13 residues. CDR1 MDHEN and CDR2 SYDVKM come from the germline V gene. Trimming cost V 5 bases and J 8 bases; bases outside gene matches: 7. The CDR3 region is CASSTVGQGGYTF. In DNA, the CDR3 is TGTGCCAGCAGTACCGTCGGACAGGGCGGCTACACCTTC.

The chain uses TRBV7-3 and TRBJ2-1; D call uncertain. Germline V lookup: CDR1 SGHTA, CDR2 FQGTGA. V lost 2 bases and J lost 9, with 8 bases in between. The CDR3 sequence is 12 residues long. In DNA form, the CDR3 reads TGTGCCAGCAGCTTATCCCTCGGTGAGCAGTTCTTC. This translates into CASSLSLGEQFF.

The chain recombines TRBV6-2 or TRBV6-3 with TRBJ1-2; possibly TRBD1 for D (5 bases). The CDR3 covers 13 residues. The V gene lost 2 bases and the J gene lost 7 bases, with 11 bases spanning the gap. Germline V gene lookup returns CDR1 MNHEY and CDR2 SVGEGT. CDR3 nucleotide sequence: TGTGCCAGCAGTTACACAGGTTGGAGTGGCTACACCTTC. Translating it yields CASSYTGWSGYTF.

The chain couples TRBV28 to TRBJ1-4; D is ambiguous. The CDR3 runs 15 residues. V lost 7 bases, J lost 4 bases, and 16 bases lay in between. CDR1 and CDR2 (germline): MDHEN, SYDVKM. The CDR3 region has the DNA TGTGCCAGCACTGCCCAAGTTAGCATTAATGAAAAACTGTTTTTT. Encoded protein: CASTAQVSINEKLFF.

The rearrangement joins TRBV10-3 to TRBJ2-5, with D maybe TRBD1 (6 bases). The germline V gene encodes CDR1 ENHRY and CDR2 SYGVKD. The V end lost 6 bases, the J end lost 0 bases, and 11 bases lay between the germline ends. The CDR3 runs 14 residues. CDR3 coding DNA: TGTGCCATCAGAAGAGACAGGTACCAAGAGACCCAGTACTTC. Amino acid sequence: CAIRRDRYQETQYF.

V usage is TRBV11-3 and J usage is TRBJ2-1; TRBD2 might be the D (5 bases). The CDR3 is 14 residues long. Looked up from germline, CDR1 is SGHNT and CDR2 is YENEEA. Between the trimmed V and J ends, which lost 0 bases and 7 bases, there was a span of 10 bases. The CDR3 DNA reads TGTGCCAGCAGCTTAGACCTCCGGACTAATGAGCAGTTCTTC. Its protein product is CASSLDLRTNEQFF. Filled out from reference TRBV11-3 and TRBJ2-1, the complete variable domain reads EAGVVQSPRYKIIEKKQPVAFWCNPISGHNTLYWYLQNLGQGPELLIRYENEEAVDDSQLPKDRFSAERLKGVDSTLKIQPAELGDSAVYLCASSLDLRTNEQFFGPGTRLTVL.